Each of the 21 T cell receptor beta chains below was sequenced from the same sample in a study of T-cell reconstitution after alpha-beta-depleted transplantation in children. During its preparation, the TCRbeta library received unique molecular identifiers. TCRdb independently ran MiXCR on the PCR reads; one entry per CDR3 protein. The sample contains 250,000 or so distinct CDR3 sequences, roughly 8.2% of which appear only once. The input for sequencing was PBMCs, mostly from graft donor cells, taken 180 days after TCRalphabeta/CD19-depleted stem cell transplant. The receptors here all came from a male patient younger than 18 who had a stem cell transplant for acute lymphoblastic leukemia, so the T cells may come from the graft donor.

This clonotype showed up many times. The V gene is TRBV7-9, the J gene TRBJ1-5; D remains unclear. Germline V gives CDR1 SEHNR, CDR2 FQNEAQ (reference sequence). Trimming cost V 7 bases and J 5 bases, with 18 bases left between them. The CDR3 covers 15 residues. The CDR3 sequence: CASTMGGARDQPQHF. In nucleotides, the CDR3 is TGTGCCAGCACGATGGGCGGCGCTAGGGATCAGCCCCAGCATTTT.

This clonotype occurred many times. The J gene is TRBJ2-2, the V gene TRBV7-8, with no clear D. Germline V lookup: CDR1 SGHVS, CDR2 FQNEAQ. CDR3 length equals 13 residues. V dropped 6 bases and J dropped 7 bases, with 12 bases sitting between them. DNA for the CDR3: TGTGCCAGCAGTTGCCGGGCCTTCGGGGAGCTGTTTTTT. This gives the protein CASSCRAFGELFF.

The rearrangement joins TRBV13 to TRBJ1-6, with D possibly TRBD1 on 5 matching bases. This CDR3 region has 14 residues. Germline lookup yields CDR1 PRHDT and CDR2 FYEKMQ (reference sequence). Trimming left V 1 base short and J 7 bases short, with 8 bases between. CDR3 coding DNA: TGTGCCAGCAGCTTAGAGGGGAGGAATTCACCCCTCCACTTT. Translating it yields CASSLEGRNSPLHF.

This clonotype came up a few times. This chain joins TRBV27 and TRBJ2-5, with a possible D match to TRBD1 (6 bases). CDR1 is MNHEY, CDR2 SMNVEV, per germline (reference sequence). V was shortened by 7 bases and J by 5 bases, with 14 bases between the two germline ends. There are 13 residues in the CDR3. In DNA, the CDR3 is TGTGCCAGCACCGCCTCAGGGGTCGAGACCCAGTACTTC. It is translated as CASTASGVETQYF.

This clonotype occurred many times. The chain carries TRBV14 and TRBJ2-2; 8 nucleotides agree with TRBD2. Germline assignment: CDR1 SGHDN and CDR2 FVKESK. There are 19 residues in the CDR3. V was pared by 3 bases and J by 1 base, with 13 bases of the junction left unmatched. CDR3: CASSQIGAGAILNTGELFF. In DNA, the CDR3 is TGTGCCAGCAGCCAGATAGGAGCGGGGGCGATTTTGAACACCGGGGAGCTGTTTTTT.

This clonotype was seen ten or more times. V gene TRBV5-6 combines with J gene TRBJ2-1; 7 bases fit TRBD1. The CDR3 extends over 16 amino acids. Unmatched junction bases numbered 14, after V lost 4 bases and J lost 7 bases. Germline CDR1 SGHDT, CDR2 YYEEEE. The CDR3 protein is CASSPRRRDRWNEQFF. The CDR3 DNA sequence: TGTGCCAGCAGCCCTAGACGCCGGGACAGATGGAATGAGCAGTTCTTC.

This clonotype was counted ten times or more. The chain employs TRBV20-1 and TRBJ1-1; possibly TRBD1 for D (5 bases). The V end lost 1 base, the J end lost 5 bases, and 14 bases lay between the germline ends. Germline lookup yields CDR1 DFQATT and CDR2 SNEGSKA (reference sequence). CDR3 length equals 14 residues. The CDR3: CSARGDGPRTEAFF. CDR3 DNA: TGCAGTGCTAGAGGGGACGGCCCGAGGACTGAAGCTTTCTTT.

This clonotype appeared many times. The genes are TRBV7-2 and TRBJ1-2; the match to TRBD1 covers 9 bases. Germline V CDR1 and CDR2: SGHTA, FQGNSA. With 1 base clipped from V and 6 bases from J, the junction kept 3 bases outside the gene matches. This CDR3 contains 14 residues. CDR3 sequence: CASSLGRTGDGYTF. The CDR3 DNA sequence: TGTGCCAGCAGCTTAGGGAGGACAGGGGATGGCTACACCTTC.

V usage is TRBV19 and J usage is TRBJ2-7; TRBD1 aligns across 9 bases. After removal of 5 bases from V and 5 bases from J, the junction contained 10 bases not matched to a gene. Germline V lookup: CDR1 LNHDA, CDR2 SQIVND (reference sequence). CDR3 size: 15 residues. The CDR3 DNA follows: TGTGCCAGTAGTGACCGGACAGGGGTCCCTAACGAGCAGTACTTC. This translates into CASSDRTGVPNEQYF. Combining the CDR3 with reference TRBV19 and TRBJ2-7 gives the whole variable domain DGGITQSPKYLFRKEGQNVTLSCEQNLNHDAMYWYRQDPGQGLRLIYYSQIVNDFQKGDIAEGYSVSREKKESFPLTVTSAQKNPTAFYLCASSDRTGVPNEQYFGPGTRLTVT.

The table lists this clonotype with many counts. This sequence joins TRBV7-2 and TRBJ2-1, with D tentatively TRBD1 (5 bases). From germline, CDR1 is SGHTA and CDR2 FQGNSA. V lost 5 bases and J lost 4, with 15 bases in between. This CDR3 has 15 amino acids. The chain's CDR3 is CASSVSVGRYNEQFF. In DNA form, the CDR3 reads TGTGCCAGCAGCGTCTCGGTGGGGCGGTACAATGAGCAGTTCTTC. Full variable domain (rest looked up from reference TRBV7-2 and TRBJ2-1): GAGVSQSPSNKVTEKGKDVELRCDPISGHTALYWYRQSLGQGLEFLIYFQGNSAPDKSGLPSDRFSAERTGGSVSTLTIQRTQQEDSAVYLCASSVSVGRYNEQFFGPGTRLTVL.

This clonotype was observed at least ten times. The CDR3 loop is CASYRALTGELFF. The CDR3 DNA reads TGTGCCAGCTATCGGGCACTCACCGGGGAGCTGTTTTTT. The chain recombines TRBV27 with TRBJ2-2; D is unresolved. The CDR3 totals 13 residues. Germline values: CDR1 MNHEY, CDR2 SMNVEV (reference sequence). V lost 8 bases, J lost 4 bases, and 11 bases lay in between.

This clonotype was recorded many times. The rearrangement uses TRBV4-2 and TRBJ2-6; D remains unclear. The CDR3 runs 15 residues. V was shortened by 6 bases and J by 4 bases, with 13 bases between the two germline ends. From germline, CDR1 is LGHNA and CDR2 YNFKEQ. Written as DNA, the CDR3 is TGTGCCAGCAGAGATGGGAACTCCGGGGCCAACGTCCTGACTTTC. Its protein product is CASRDGNSGANVLTF.

This clonotype was counted at least ten times. This chain links TRBV20-1 with TRBJ1-5; 7 bases line up with TRBD1. V dropped 0 bases and J dropped 5; count of bases not matched to a gene: 13. The CDR3 covers 17 residues. Looked up from germline, CDR1 is DFQATT and CDR2 is SNEGSKA (reference sequence). The CDR3 loop is CSARDRWDSYGDQPQHF. The CDR3 DNA is TGCAGTGCTAGAGACCGGTGGGACAGTTACGGGGATCAGCCCCAGCATTTT.

This clonotype was recorded at least ten times. The V gene is TRBV6-1, the J gene TRBJ1-4; 8 bases are a match to TRBD1. CDR1 is MNHNS and CDR2 is SASEGT in the germline V gene. The CDR3 is 15 residues long. The J segment lost 6 bases and the V segment lost 6 bases, leaving 9 bases of the junction unmatched. Here the CDR3 reads CASRRTGTLHEKLFF. CDR3 DNA: TGTGCCAGCAGGCGGACAGGGACTCTTCATGAAAAACTGTTTTTT.

This clonotype has ten or more counts. V usage is TRBV11-2 and J usage is TRBJ1-5; no firm D call. This CDR3 is 12 amino acids long. Germline CDR1 SGHAT, CDR2 FQNNGV. V was trimmed by 4 bases and J by 4 bases, leaving 5 bases between them. The CDR3: CASSSLNQPQHF. CDR3 sequence (DNA): TGTGCCAGCAGCTCGCTTAATCAGCCCCAGCATTTT.

This clonotype was recorded at least ten times. This sequence joins TRBV27 and TRBJ2-1; D perhaps matches TRBD1 (5 bases). In germline, CDR1 is MNHEY, CDR2 SMNVEV (reference sequence). CDR3 length: 15 amino acids. The ends were cut back, 3 bases at V and 4 bases at J, with 13 bases in the middle. CDR3 sequence (DNA): TGTGCCAGCAGTTTTGGGCTGTCAGGGTACAATGAGCAGTTCTTC. It encodes CASSFGLSGYNEQFF.

This clonotype was found many times. V and J are TRBV12-3 or TRBV12-4 and TRBJ1-6; D is unclear. The CDR3 sequence is 13 residues long. V gave up 1 base and J gave up 8 bases, with 6 bases separating them. This CDR3 is CASSLGQDSPLHF. The CDR3, as DNA: TGTGCCAGCAGTTTAGGGCAGGATTCACCCCTCCACTTT.

Ten or more counts support this clonotype. This chain uses TRBV7-2 with TRBJ2-5, with a tentative D call TRBD1 (6 bases). V was clipped by 6 bases and J by 4 bases, with 12 bases between them. Germline CDR1 and CDR2: SGHTA and FQGNSA. This CDR3 has 13 residues. CDR3 in amino acids: CASRKTGRETQYF. DNA for the CDR3: TGTGCCAGCAGAAAAACAGGGAGAGAGACCCAGTACTTC.

The J gene is TRBJ2-1, the V gene TRBV11-2; 14 positions agree with TRBD2. Trimming at V came to 5 bases and at J to 0 bases, leaving 12 bases not matched to a gene. Germline CDR1 SGHAT, CDR2 FQNNGV. This CDR3 has 20 residues. Here the CDR3 DNA reads TGTGCCAGCAGCCCCCAGACTAGCGGGAGGGCCAGTAGCTCCTACAATGAGCAGTTCTTC. This encodes CASSPQTSGRASSSYNEQFF.

With respect to this clonotype: Germline is not matched at one junction end, which may reflect a read error. The CDR3 reads CAISPGVLWRAIEQFF. The CDR3 DNA sequence: TGTGCCATCAGCCCCGGGGTGCTCTGGCGGGCGATTGAGCAGTTCTTC. The chain employs TRBV5-6 and TRBJ2-1; maybe TRBD2 (5 bases). The V gene's germline CDR1 is SGHDT and CDR2 YYEEEE. The CDR3 length is 16 residues. The full variable domain, in which reference TRBV5-6 and TRBJ2-1 provide the parts outside the CDR3, is DAGVTQSPTHLIKTRGQQVTLRCSPKSGHDTVSWYQQALGQGPQFIFQYYEEEERQRGNFPDRFSGHQFPNYSSELNVNALLLGDSALYLCAISPGVLWRAIEQFFGPGTRLTVL.

Remarks on this clonotype: It may be a read error: a sequence one base away is much more abundant. The rearrangement links TRBV7-2 to TRBJ1-1; D unresolved. The CDR3 sequence is 15 residues long. Germline V gene data show CDR1 as SGHTA and CDR2 as FQGNSA. Trimming took 7 bases from V and 1 from J, leaving 16 bases between them. CDR3 DNA sequence: TGTGCCAGCAAAGAGATGGTGGGGAGGAACACTGAAGCTTTCTTT. Translation: CASKEMVGRNTEAFF.